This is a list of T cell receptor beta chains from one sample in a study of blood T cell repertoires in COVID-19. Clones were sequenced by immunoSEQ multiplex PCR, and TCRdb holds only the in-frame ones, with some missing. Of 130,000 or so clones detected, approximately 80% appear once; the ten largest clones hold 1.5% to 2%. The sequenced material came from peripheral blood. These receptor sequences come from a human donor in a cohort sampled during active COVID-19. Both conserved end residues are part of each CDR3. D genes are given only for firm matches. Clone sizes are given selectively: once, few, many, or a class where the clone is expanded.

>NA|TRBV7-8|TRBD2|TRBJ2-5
CASSTSSRGWETQYF
TGTGCCAGCAGCACCTCCTCGCGGGGGTGGGAGACCCAGTACTTC
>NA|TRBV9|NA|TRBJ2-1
CASRAGVSSYNEQFF
TGTGCCAGCAGGGCAGGGGTTAGCTCCTACAATGAGCAGTTCTTC
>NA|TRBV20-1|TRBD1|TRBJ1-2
CSASSFMAGGYYGYTF
TGCAGTGCTAGTAGCTTCATGGCAGGGGGTTATTATGGCTACACCTTC
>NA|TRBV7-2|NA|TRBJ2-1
CASSLAGGGYDEQFF
TGTGCCAGCAGCTTAGCTGGCGGGGGCTATGATGAGCAGTTCTTC
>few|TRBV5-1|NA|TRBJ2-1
CASSLGTASHVDEQFF
TGCGCCAGCAGCTTGGGGACAGCGTCACACGTGGATGAGCAGTTCTTC
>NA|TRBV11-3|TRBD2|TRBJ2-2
CASSLEGAGTNWTGELFF
TGTGCCAGCAGCCTAGAAGGCGCCGGGACTAATTGGACCGGGGAGCTGTTTTTT
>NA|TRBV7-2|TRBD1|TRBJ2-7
CASSYQGQGYEQYF
TGTGCCAGCAGCTACCAGGGACAGGGGTACGAGCAGTACTTC
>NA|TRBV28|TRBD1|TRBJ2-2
CASRWTGDTGELFF
TGTGCCAGCAGATGGACAGGGGATACCGGGGAGCTGTTTTTT
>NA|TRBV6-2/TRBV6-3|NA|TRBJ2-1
CASSLTMLNEQFF
TGTGCCAGCAGCCTTACTATGCTCAATGAGCAGTTCTTC
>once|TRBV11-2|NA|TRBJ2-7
CASSTRRAGRYEQYF
TGTGCCAGCAGCACTAGGAGGGCAGGGCGGTACGAGCAGTACTTC
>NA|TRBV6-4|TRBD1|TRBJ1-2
CASRGDREDYGYTF
TGTGCCAGCAGGGGGGACAGGGAGGACTATGGCTACACCTTC
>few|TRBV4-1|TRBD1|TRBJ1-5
CASSLIPGQGVQPQHF
TGCGCCAGCAGCCTTATCCCGGGACAGGGTGTTCAGCCCCAGCATTTT
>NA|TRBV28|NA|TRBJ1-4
CASSPSRVSNEKLFF
TGTGCCAGCAGCCCTAGCCGGGTTTCTAATGAAAAACTGTTTTTT
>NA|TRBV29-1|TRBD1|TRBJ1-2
CSVRTGLFYGYTF
TGCAGCGTCCGGACAGGACTCTTCTATGGCTACACCTTC
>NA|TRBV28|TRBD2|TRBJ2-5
CASSRLTSGEETQYF
TGTGCCAGCAGTCGTCTGACTAGCGGAGAAGAGACCCAGTACTTC
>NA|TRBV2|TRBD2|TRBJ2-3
CASSDNSGRTDTQYF
TGTGCCAGCAGTGATAATAGCGGGCGCACAGATACGCAGTATTTT
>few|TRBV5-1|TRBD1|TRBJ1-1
CASSPPGQGIGAFF
TGCGCCAGCAGTCCCCCGGGACAGGGGATTGGGGCTTTCTTT
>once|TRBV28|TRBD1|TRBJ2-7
CASRPPGQAYEQYF
TGTGCCAGCAGGCCGCCGGGACAGGCATACGAGCAGTACTTC
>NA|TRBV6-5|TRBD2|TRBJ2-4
CASTRGAGFKNIQYF
TGTGCCAGCACCCGGGGAGCGGGGTTCAAAAACATTCAGTACTTC
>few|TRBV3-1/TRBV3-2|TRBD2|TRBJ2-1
CASSQDPGGSIRNEQFF
TGTGCCAGCAGCCAAGATCCCGGCGGGAGTATCCGGAATGAGCAGTTCTTC
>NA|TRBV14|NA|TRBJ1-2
CASSQDLGQPRGYTF
TGTGCCAGCAGCCAAGATCTAGGCCAACCAAGAGGCTACACCTTC
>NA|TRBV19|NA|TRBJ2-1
CASSIVLGASSEQFF
TGTGCCAGTAGTATAGTCCTTGGAGCCTCCAGTGAGCAGTTCTTC
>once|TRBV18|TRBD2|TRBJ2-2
CASSPNPGGITGELFF
TGTGCCAGCTCACCAAATCCGGGGGGGATCACCGGGGAGCTGTTTTTT
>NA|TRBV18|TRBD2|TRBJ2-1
CASSRDGTSVRNEQFF
TGTGCCAGCTCCCGAGACGGGACTAGCGTAAGGAATGAGCAGTTCTTC
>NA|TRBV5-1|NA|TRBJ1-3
CASSSETAGRGNTIYF
TGCGCCAGCAGCTCAGAGACAGCAGGGAGGGGAAACACCATATATTTT
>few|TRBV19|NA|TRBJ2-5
CASNSGVETQYF
TGTGCCAGTAACTCAGGGGTAGAGACCCAGTACTTC
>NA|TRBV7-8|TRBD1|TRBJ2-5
CASSRDSYQETQYF
TGTGCCAGCAGCCGGGACAGCTACCAAGAGACCCAGTACTTC
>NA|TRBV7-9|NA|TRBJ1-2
CASSLAEMEGYTF
TGTGCCAGCAGCTTAGCGGAGATGGAAGGCTACACCTTC
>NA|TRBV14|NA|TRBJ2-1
CASSQLTVQHEQFF
TGTGCCAGCAGCCAATTGACAGTCCAACATGAGCAGTTCTTC
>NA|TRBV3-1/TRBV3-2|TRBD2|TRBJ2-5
CASSPGLAVGGETQYF
TGTGCCAGCAGCCCTGGACTAGCGGTAGGGGGGGAGACCCAGTACTTC
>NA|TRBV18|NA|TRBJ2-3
CASSRGTSTDTQYF
TGTGCCAGCTCACGCGGAACTAGCACAGATACGCAGTATTTT
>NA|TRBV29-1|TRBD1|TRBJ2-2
CSVRTGRAGELFF
TGCAGCGTCCGGACAGGGAGAGCCGGGGAGCTGTTTTTT
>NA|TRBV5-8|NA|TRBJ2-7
CASSLKPQGSSYEQYF
TGTGCCAGCAGCTTGAAACCACAGGGAAGCTCCTACGAGCAGTACTTC
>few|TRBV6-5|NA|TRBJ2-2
CASSSGYAGELFF
TGTGCCAGCAGTTCCGGTTACGCCGGGGAGCTGTTTTTT
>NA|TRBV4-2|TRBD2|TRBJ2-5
CASSHGPREGPETQYF
TGTGCCAGCAGCCACGGTCCGCGGGAGGGCCCGGAGACCCAGTACTTC
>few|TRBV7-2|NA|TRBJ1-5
CASSPTGVSNQPQHF
TGTGCCAGCAGCCCGACAGGAGTTAGCAATCAGCCCCAGCATTTT
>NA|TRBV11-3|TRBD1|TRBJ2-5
CASSSGTAQETQYF
TGTGCCAGCAGCAGTGGGACAGCTCAAGAGACCCAGTACTTC
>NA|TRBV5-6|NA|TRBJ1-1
CASRIRGGNTEAFF
TGTGCCAGCAGGATTAGGGGAGGGAACACTGAAGCTTTCTTT
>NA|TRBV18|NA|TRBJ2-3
CASSPTGMTDTQYF
TGTGCCAGCTCACCGACGGGGATGACAGATACGCAGTATTTT
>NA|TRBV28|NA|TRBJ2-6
CASSLQGFSSGANVLTF
TGTGCCAGCAGTTTACAGGGTTTTAGCTCTGGGGCCAACGTCCTGACTTTC
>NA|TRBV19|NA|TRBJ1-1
CASSRSTRVSEAFF
TGTGCCAGTAGTAGATCCACCAGGGTCTCTGAAGCTTTCTTT
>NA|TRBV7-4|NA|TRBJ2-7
CASSLGLSYEQYF
TGTGCCAGCAGCTTAGGGCTCTCCTACGAGCAGTACTTC
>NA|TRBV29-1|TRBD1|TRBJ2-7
CSVADRDPYEQYF
TGCAGCGTCGCTGACAGGGATCCCTACGAGCAGTACTTC
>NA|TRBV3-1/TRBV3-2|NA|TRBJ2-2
CASSQVYGSGTGELFF
TGTGCCAGCAGCCAAGTTTACGGTTCGGGCACCGGGGAGCTGTTTTTT
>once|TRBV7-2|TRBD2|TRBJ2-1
CASSLARGGRPHNEQFF
TGTGCCAGCAGCTTAGCGCGGGGCGGGAGACCACACAATGAGCAGTTCTTC
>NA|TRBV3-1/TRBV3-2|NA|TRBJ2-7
CASSLPGSYEQYF
TGTGCCAGCAGCCTACCAGGATCCTACGAGCAGTACTTC
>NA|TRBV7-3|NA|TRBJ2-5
CASSPQGGSQETQYF
TGTGCCAGCAGCCCCCAGGGGGGTTCCCAAGAGACCCAGTACTTC
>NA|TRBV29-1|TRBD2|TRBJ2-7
CSVEMAGAREQYF
TGCAGCGTTGAAATGGCGGGAGCTCGGGAGCAGTACTTC
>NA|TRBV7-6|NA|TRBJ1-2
CASSLEQGPNYGYTF
TGTGCCAGCAGCTTAGAACAGGGACCTAACTATGGCTACACCTTC
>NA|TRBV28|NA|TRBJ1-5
CASSLAKGLGNQPQHF
TGTGCCAGCAGTTTAGCGAAGGGGCTGGGGAATCAGCCCCAGCATTTT
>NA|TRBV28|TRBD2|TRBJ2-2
CASSPSGRTGELFF
TGTGCCAGCAGCCCTAGCGGGAGGACCGGGGAGCTGTTTTTT
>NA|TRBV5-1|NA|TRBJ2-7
CASSKDGGTYEQYF
TGCGCCAGCAGCAAGGACGGAGGGACCTACGAGCAGTACTTC
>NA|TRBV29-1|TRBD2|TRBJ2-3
CSVEVGGRGDTQYF
TGCAGCGTTGAGGTGGGCGGGAGAGGAGATACGCAGTATTTT